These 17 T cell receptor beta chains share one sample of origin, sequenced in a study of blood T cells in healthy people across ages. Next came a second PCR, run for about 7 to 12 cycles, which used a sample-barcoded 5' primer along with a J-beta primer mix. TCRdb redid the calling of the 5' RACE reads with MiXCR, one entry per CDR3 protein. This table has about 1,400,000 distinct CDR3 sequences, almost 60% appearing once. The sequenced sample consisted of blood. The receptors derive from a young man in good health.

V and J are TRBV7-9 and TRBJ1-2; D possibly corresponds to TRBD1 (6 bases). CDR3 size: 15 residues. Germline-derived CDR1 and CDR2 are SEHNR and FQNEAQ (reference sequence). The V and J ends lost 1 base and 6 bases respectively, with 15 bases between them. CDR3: CASSLVDSVVDGYTF. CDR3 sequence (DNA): TGTGCCAGCAGCTTAGTGGACAGTGTTGTGGATGGCTACACCTTC.

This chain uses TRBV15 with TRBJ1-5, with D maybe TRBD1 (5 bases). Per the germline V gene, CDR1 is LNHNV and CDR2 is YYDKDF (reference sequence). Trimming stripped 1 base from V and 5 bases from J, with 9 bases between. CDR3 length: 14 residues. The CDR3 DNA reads TGTGCCACCAGCAGAGGGGGGGACTATCAGCCCCAGCATTTT. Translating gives CATSRGGDYQPQHF.

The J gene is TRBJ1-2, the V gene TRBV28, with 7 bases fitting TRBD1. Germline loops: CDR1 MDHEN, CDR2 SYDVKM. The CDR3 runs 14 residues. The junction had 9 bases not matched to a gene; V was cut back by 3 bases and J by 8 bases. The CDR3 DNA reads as TGTGCCAGCAGTTTCTCGACCAGGGGGTTCGGCTACACCTTC. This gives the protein CASSFSTRGFGYTF.

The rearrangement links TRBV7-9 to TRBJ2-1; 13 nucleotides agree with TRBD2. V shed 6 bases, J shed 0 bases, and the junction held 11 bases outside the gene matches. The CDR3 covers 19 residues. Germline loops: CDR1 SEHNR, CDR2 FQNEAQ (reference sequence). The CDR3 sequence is CASSRGLAGAQSSYNEQFF. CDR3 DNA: TGTGCCAGCAGTCGTGGACTAGCGGGGGCCCAAAGCTCCTACAATGAGCAGTTCTTC. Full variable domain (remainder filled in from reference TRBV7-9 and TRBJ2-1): DTGVSQNPRHKITKRGQNVTFRCDPISEHNRLYWYRQTLGQGPEFLTYFQNEAQLEKSRLLSDRFSAERPKGSFSTLEIQRTEQGDSAMYLCASSRGLAGAQSSYNEQFFGPGTRLTVL.

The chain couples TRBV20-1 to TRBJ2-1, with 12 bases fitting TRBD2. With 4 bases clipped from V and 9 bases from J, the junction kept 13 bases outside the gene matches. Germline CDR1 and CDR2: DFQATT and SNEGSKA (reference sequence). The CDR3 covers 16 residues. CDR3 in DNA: TGCAGTGCTAAAGTCCCTCGCCTAGCGGGAGGGATTGAGCAGTTCTTC. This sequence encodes CSAKVPRLAGGIEQFF.

The CDR3 spells CASSVTWEQYF. The CDR3, as DNA: TGTGCCAGCAGTGTTACGTGGGAGCAGTACTTC. V is TRBV6-1 and J is TRBJ2-7; no definite D call. Between the trimmed V and J ends, which lost 4 bases and 7 bases, there was a span of 8 bases. This CDR3 has 11 residues. Germline values: CDR1 MNHNS, CDR2 SASEGT.

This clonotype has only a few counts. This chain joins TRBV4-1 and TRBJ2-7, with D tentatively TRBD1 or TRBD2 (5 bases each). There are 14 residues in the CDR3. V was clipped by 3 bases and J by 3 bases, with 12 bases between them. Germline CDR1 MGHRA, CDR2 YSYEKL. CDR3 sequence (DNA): TGCGCCAGCAGCCACCGGGACCCAAGCTACGAGCAGTACTTC. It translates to CASSHRDPSYEQYF.

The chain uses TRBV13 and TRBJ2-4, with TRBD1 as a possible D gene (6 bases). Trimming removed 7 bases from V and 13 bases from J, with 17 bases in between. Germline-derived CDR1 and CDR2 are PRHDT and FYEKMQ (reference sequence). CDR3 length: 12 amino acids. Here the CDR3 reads CASNQGQPEQYF. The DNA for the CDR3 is TGTGCCAGCAATCAGGGGCAACCTGAGCAGTACTTC.

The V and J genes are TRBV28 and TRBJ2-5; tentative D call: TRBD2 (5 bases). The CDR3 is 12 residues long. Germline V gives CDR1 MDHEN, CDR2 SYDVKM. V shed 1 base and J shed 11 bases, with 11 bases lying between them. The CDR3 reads CASSLLGVGQYF. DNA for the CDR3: TGTGCCAGCAGTTTATTGGGAGTCGGGCAGTACTTC.

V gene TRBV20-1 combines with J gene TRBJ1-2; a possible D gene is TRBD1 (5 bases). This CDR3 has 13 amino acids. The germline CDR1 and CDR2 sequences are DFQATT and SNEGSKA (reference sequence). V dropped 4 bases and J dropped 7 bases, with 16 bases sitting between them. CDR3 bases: TGCAGTGCTAAAGCGACAGTAACAAGTGGCTACACCTTC. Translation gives CSAKATVTSGYTF.

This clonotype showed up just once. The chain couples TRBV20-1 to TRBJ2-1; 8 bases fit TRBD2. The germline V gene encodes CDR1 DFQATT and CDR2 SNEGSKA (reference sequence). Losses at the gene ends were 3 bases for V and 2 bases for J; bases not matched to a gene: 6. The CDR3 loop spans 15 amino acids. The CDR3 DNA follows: TGCAGTGCTAGCCCACAGCGGGGGACCTACAATGAGCAGTTCTTC. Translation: CSASPQRGTYNEQFF.

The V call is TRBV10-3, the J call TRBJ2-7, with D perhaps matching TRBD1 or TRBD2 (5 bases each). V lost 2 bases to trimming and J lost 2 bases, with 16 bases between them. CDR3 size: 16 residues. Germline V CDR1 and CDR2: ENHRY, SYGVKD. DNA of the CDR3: TGTGCCATCAGTGAGCCCGGGAACAGGATACCCTACGAGCAGTACTTC. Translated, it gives CAISEPGNRIPYEQYF.

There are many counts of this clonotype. The CDR3 loop reads CASSQRAGQGNEQFF. CDR3 DNA sequence: TGTGCCAGCAGCCAACGAGCGGGTCAGGGGAATGAGCAGTTCTTC. The genes are TRBV3-1 and TRBJ2-1, with D possibly called TRBD1 or TRBD2 (6 bases each). V lost 2 bases and J lost 7, with 15 bases in between. Per the germline V gene, CDR1 is LGHDT and CDR2 is YNNKEL (reference sequence). The length of the CDR3 is 15 residues.

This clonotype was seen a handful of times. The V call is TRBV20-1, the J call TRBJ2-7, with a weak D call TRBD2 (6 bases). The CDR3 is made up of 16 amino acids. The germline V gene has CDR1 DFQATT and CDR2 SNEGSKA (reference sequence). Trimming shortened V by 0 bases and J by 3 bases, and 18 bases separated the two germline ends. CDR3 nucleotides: TGCAGTGCTAGAGATGAGTCCCCGGGAGTCTACTACGAGCAGTACTTC. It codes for CSARDESPGVYYEQYF.

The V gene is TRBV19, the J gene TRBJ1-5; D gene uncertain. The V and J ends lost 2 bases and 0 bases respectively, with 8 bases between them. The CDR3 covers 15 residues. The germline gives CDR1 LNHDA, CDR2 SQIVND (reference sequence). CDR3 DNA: TGTGCCAGTAGTATAAACAGTTATAGCAATCAGCCCCAGCATTTT. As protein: CASSINSYSNQPQHF.

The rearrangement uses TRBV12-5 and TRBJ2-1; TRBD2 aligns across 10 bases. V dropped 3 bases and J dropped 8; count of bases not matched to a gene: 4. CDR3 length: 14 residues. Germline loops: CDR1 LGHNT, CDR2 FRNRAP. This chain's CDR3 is CASGFSGRVYEQFF. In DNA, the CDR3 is TGTGCTAGTGGTTTCAGCGGGAGGGTCTATGAGCAGTTCTTC.

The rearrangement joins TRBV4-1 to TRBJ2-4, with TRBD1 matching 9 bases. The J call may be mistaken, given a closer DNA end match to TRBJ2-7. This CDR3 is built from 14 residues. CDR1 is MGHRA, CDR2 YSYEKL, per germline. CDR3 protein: CASSQLTGGYEQYF. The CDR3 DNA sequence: TGCGCCAGCAGCCAGCTGACAGGGGGCTACGAGCAGTACTTC.